This is a list of T cell receptor beta chains from one sample in a study of shared clonotypes between healthy human individuals. Produced via immunoSEQ multiplex PCR; TCRdb's table is partial and in-frame only. The table lists about 2.4 million clones, about 92% of them singletons. Sequenced: naive CD4+ T cells sorted from blood. The receptors stem from a young man in good health. The CDR3 runs from the conserved cysteine through the conserved F or W. A D gene is named only where the DNA matches it firmly. Part of the rows lack a size; the others show once, few, many or a class for expanded clones.

j_call: TRBJ2-3; clone_size: .; d_call: TRBD1; cdr3_length: 15; v_call: TRBV10-3; cdr3_aa: CAISDGTGSTDTQYF; cdr3_nt: TGTGCCATCAGTGATGGGACAGGGAGCACAGATACGCAGTATTTT
j_call: TRBJ1-2; clone_size: .; d_call: TRBD1; cdr3_length: 16; v_call: TRBV18; cdr3_aa: CASSPPGQGGNYGYTF; cdr3_nt: TGTGCCAGCTCACCACCGGGACAGGGGGGGAACTATGGCTACACCTTC
j_call: TRBJ2-4; clone_size: .; d_call: .; cdr3_length: 16; v_call: TRBV2; cdr3_aa: CASSGQQNLAKNIQYF; cdr3_nt: TGTGCCAGCAGCGGCCAACAGAATCTAGCCAAAAACATTCAGTACTTC
j_call: TRBJ2-7; clone_size: .; d_call: TRBD1; cdr3_length: 16; v_call: TRBV5-4; cdr3_aa: CASSLFKGQGALEQYF; cdr3_nt: TGTGCCAGCAGCTTGTTTAAGGGACAGGGGGCTTTGGAGCAGTACTTC
j_call: TRBJ1-2; clone_size: .; d_call: .; cdr3_length: 12; v_call: TRBV30; cdr3_aa: CAWSLPNSRFDF; cdr3_nt: TGTGCCTGGAGTTTACCGAACTCCCGTTTCGACTTC
j_call: TRBJ1-5; clone_size: few; d_call: TRBD1; cdr3_length: 17; v_call: TRBV19; cdr3_aa: CASRQGQGTYSNQPQHF; cdr3_nt: TGTGCCAGTAGACAAGGACAGGGCACTTATAGCAATCAGCCCCAGCATTTT
j_call: TRBJ2-3; clone_size: .; d_call: TRBD2; cdr3_length: 15; v_call: TRBV11-3; cdr3_aa: CASSLGGGRTDTQYF; cdr3_nt: TGTGCCAGCAGCTTAGGTGGCGGGAGGACAGATACGCAGTATTTT
j_call: TRBJ1-5; clone_size: .; d_call: .; cdr3_length: 18; v_call: TRBV19; cdr3_aa: CASSWGTPTEYSNQPQHF; cdr3_nt: TGTGCCAGTAGTTGGGGAACCCCTACCGAATATAGCAATCAGCCCCAGCATTTT
j_call: TRBJ2-2; clone_size: .; d_call: .; cdr3_length: 15; v_call: TRBV5-1; cdr3_aa: CASSPSDGNTGELFF; cdr3_nt: TGCGCCAGCAGCCCCTCGGACGGGAACACCGGGGAGCTGTTTTTT
j_call: TRBJ2-7; clone_size: .; d_call: TRBD2; cdr3_length: 15; v_call: TRBV6-6; cdr3_aa: CASRDIAGGSYEQYF; cdr3_nt: TGTGCCAGCAGGGACATAGCGGGAGGCTCCTACGAGCAGTACTTC
j_call: TRBJ1-5; clone_size: few; d_call: .; cdr3_length: 14; v_call: TRBV9; cdr3_aa: CASSVGLPNQPQHF; cdr3_nt: TGTGCCAGCAGCGTAGGGCTACCTAATCAGCCCCAGCATTTT
j_call: TRBJ2-7; clone_size: .; d_call: .; cdr3_length: 14; v_call: TRBV10-3; cdr3_aa: CAISESGEGGEQYF; cdr3_nt: TGTGCCATCAGTGAGTCGGGTGAAGGAGGGGAGCAGTACTTC
j_call: TRBJ2-5; clone_size: .; d_call: .; cdr3_length: 15; v_call: TRBV5-1; cdr3_aa: CASSLDVGEWETQYF; cdr3_nt: TGCGCCAGCAGCTTGGACGTGGGAGAATGGGAGACCCAGTACTTC
j_call: TRBJ2-5; clone_size: .; d_call: .; cdr3_length: 13; v_call: TRBV6-1; cdr3_aa: CASSKQRKETQYF; cdr3_nt: TGTGCCAGCAGTAAGCAAAGAAAAGAGACCCAGTACTTC
j_call: TRBJ2-7; clone_size: .; d_call: .; cdr3_length: 13; v_call: TRBV7-7; cdr3_aa: CASSTQGNSEQYF; cdr3_nt: TGTGCTAGCAGCACGCAGGGTAATAGCGAGCAGTACTTC